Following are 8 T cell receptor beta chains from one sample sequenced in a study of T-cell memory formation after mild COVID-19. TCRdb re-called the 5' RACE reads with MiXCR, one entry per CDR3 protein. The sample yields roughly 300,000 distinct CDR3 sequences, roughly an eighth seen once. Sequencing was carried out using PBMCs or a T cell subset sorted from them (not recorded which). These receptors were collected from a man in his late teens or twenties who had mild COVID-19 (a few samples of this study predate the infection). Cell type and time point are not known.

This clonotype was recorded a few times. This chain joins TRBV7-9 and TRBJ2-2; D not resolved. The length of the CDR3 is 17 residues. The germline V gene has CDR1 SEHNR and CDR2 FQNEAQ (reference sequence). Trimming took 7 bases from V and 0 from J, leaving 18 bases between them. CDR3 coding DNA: TGTGCCAGCACCCGACGGGCGGCCCCGCCGAACACCGGGGAGCTGTTTTTT. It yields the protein CASTRRAAPPNTGELFF.

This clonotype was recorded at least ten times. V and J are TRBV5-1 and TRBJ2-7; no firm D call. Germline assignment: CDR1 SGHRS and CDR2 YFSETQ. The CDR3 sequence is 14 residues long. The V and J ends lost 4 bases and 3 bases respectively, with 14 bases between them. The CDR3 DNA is TGCGCCAGCAGCGTGGACGCCCATTACTACGAGCAGTACGTC. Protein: CASSVDAHYYEQYV.

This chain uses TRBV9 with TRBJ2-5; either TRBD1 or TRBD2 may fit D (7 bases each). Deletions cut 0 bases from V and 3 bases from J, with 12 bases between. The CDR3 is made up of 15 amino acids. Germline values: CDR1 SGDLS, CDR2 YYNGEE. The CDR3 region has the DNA TGTGCCAGCAGCGTAGACAGCGGGACAGAAGAGACCCAGTACTTC. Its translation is CASSVDSGTEETQYF.

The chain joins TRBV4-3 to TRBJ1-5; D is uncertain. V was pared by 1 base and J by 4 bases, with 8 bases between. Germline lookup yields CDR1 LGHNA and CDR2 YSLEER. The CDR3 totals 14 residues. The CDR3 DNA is TGCGCCAGCAGCCAAGTCAATGGGAATCAGCCCCAGCATTTT. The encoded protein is CASSQVNGNQPQHF.

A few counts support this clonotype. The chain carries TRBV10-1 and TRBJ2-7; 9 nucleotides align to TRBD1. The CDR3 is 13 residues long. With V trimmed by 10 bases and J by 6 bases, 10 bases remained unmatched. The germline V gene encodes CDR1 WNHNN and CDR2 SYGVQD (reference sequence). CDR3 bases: TGCGCCAACCGGGACAGGGATGCTACCGAGCAGTACGTC. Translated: CANRDRDATEQYV.

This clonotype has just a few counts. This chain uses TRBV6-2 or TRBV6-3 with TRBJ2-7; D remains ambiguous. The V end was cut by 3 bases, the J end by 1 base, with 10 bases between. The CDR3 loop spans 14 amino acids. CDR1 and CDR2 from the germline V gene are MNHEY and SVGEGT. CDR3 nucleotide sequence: TGTGCCAGCAGTTATGCTCCGAAATCCTACGAGCAGTACTTC. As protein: CASSYAPKSYEQYF.

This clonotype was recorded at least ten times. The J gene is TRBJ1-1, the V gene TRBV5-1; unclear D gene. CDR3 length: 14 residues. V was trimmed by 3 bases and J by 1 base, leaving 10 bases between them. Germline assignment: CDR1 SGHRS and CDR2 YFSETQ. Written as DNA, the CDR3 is TGCGCCAGCAGCTGGACGACTGCGAACACTGAAGCTTTCTTT. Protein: CASSWTTANTEAFF.

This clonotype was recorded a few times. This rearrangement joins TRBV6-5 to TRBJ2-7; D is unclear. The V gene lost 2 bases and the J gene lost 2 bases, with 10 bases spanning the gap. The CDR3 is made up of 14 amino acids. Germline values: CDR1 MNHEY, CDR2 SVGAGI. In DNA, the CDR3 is TGTGCCAGCAGTTACGGGCCAGGAACCTACGAGCAGTACTTC. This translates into CASSYGPGTYEQYF.